These 23 T cell receptor beta chains were all obtained from the same sample, sequenced in a study of T cell clonotyping in hematopoietic cell transplantation. Clones were sequenced by immunoSEQ multiplex PCR, and TCRdb holds only the in-frame ones, with some missing. In the table there are roughly 49,000 clones, approximately 90% of which are singletons. Time point indicated: recipient sample about 28 days before transplant, after cytoreduction. The sample in question was peripheral blood mononuclear cells, obtained before stem cell transplant. Receptor source: a man aged 55-75 years with biphenotypic leukemia. Some clones in this sample may be carry-over from other donors' samples.

The chain recombines TRBV9 with TRBJ2-7; D ambiguous. V was cut by 5 bases and J by 3 bases, with 9 bases left in between. This CDR3 has 12 residues. In germline, CDR1 is SGDLS, CDR2 YYNGEE. The CDR3 is CASSATGYEQYF. CDR3 coding DNA: TGTGCCAGCAGTGCTACGGGCTACGAGCAGTACTTC.

The chain combines TRBV6-6 with TRBJ1-5, with a possible D match to TRBD1 (5 bases). Germline assignment: CDR1 MNHNY and CDR2 SVGAGI (reference sequence). This CDR3 region has 13 residues. V lost 7 bases to trimming and J lost 4 bases, with 11 bases between them. The CDR3 region is CASNIRENQPQHF. Written as DNA, the CDR3 is TGTGCCAGCAACATCAGGGAGAATCAGCCCCAGCATTTT.

The rearrangement joins TRBV27 to TRBJ2-2, with 10 positions matching TRBD1. The CDR3 covers 17 residues. V lost 0 bases, J lost 4 bases, and 5 bases stayed unmatched. CDR1 MNHEY and CDR2 SMNVEV come from the germline V gene (reference sequence). The CDR3 protein is CASSLSGQGVPTGELFF. CDR3 DNA: TGTGCCAGCAGTTTATCAGGACAGGGGGTTCCCACCGGGGAGCTGTTTTTT.

This clone came up once. The chain's CDR3 is CAISESGNQPQHF. The CDR3 coding sequence is TGTGCCATCAGTGAGTCTGGGAATCAGCCCCAGCATTTT. The V and J genes are TRBV10-3 and TRBJ1-5, with D hard to call. The V end was cut by 0 bases, the J end by 4 bases, with 4 bases between. From germline, CDR1 is ENHRY and CDR2 SYGVKD. The CDR3 length is 13 residues.

The rearrangement joins TRBV19 to TRBJ2-1, with TRBD1 identical over 10 bases. The CDR3 loop spans 15 amino acids. CDR1 is LNHDA, CDR2 SQIVND, per germline (reference sequence). V shed 5 bases and J 6 bases; nucleotides not matched to a gene: 7. CDR3 sequence: CASSARQGAGNEQFF. The CDR3 DNA follows: TGTGCCAGTAGTGCTAGACAGGGGGCCGGCAATGAGCAGTTCTTC.

The table lists this clone with a few counts. The rearrangement joins TRBV5-6 to TRBJ2-5; D is uncertain. Trimming shortened V by 0 bases and J by 1 base, and 13 bases separated the two germline ends. The CDR3 loop spans 16 amino acids. In germline, CDR1 is SGHDT, CDR2 YYEEEE. The CDR3 nucleotides are TGTGCCAGCAGCTTGGAACCGGTCAGCACCCAAGAGACCCAGTACTTC. It translates to CASSLEPVSTQETQYF.

The chain carries TRBV30 and TRBJ2-2; maybe TRBD1 (6 bases). The germline CDR1 and CDR2 sequences are GTSNPN and SVGIG (reference sequence). The V end lost 0 bases, the J end lost 6 bases, and 14 bases lay between the germline ends. CDR3 length equals 15 residues. CDR3 bases: TGTGCCTGGAGTGTACGTGGGGGCCTGGCCGGGGAGCTGTTTTTT. Translating it yields CAWSVRGGLAGELFF.

The chain recombines TRBV30 with TRBJ1-3; D is unresolved. Trimming took 0 bases from V and 0 from J, leaving 12 bases between them. The CDR3 runs 16 residues. Germline V gene sequence: CDR1 GTSNPN, CDR2 SVGIG (reference sequence). CDR3 protein: CAWSVRGTNSGNTIYF. The CDR3 coding sequence is TGTGCCTGGAGTGTTCGGGGTACCAACTCTGGAAACACCATATATTTT.

This chain joins TRBV30 and TRBJ1-2, with unresolved D. The germline V gene encodes CDR1 GTSNPN and CDR2 SVGIG (reference sequence). V was cut by 0 bases and J by 12 bases, with 26 bases left in between. The CDR3 contains 16 residues. CDR3 nucleotide sequence: TGTGCCTGGAGTGTACAGTCAACGATCCCCCGCGATCCCAACACCTTC. Residues: CAWSVQSTIPRDPNTF.

The chain combines TRBV30 with TRBJ1-5, with D hard to call. V lost 2 bases to trimming and J lost 0 bases, with 5 bases between them. The CDR3 is 13 residues long. Germline CDR1 and CDR2: GTSNPN and SVGIG (reference sequence). The CDR3 DNA follows: TGTGCCTGGAGTCGGTATAGCAATCAGCCCCAGCATTTT. Protein: CAWSRYSNQPQHF.

J is TRBJ2-5 and V is TRBV5-4; TRBD1 might be the D (6 bases). V shed 4 bases and J shed 5 bases, with 12 bases lying between them. The CDR3 extends over 13 amino acids. CDR1 SGHNT and CDR2 YYREEE come from the germline V gene (reference sequence). This CDR3 is CASSIGGVETQYF. CDR3 coding DNA: TGTGCCAGCAGCATAGGGGGAGTGGAGACCCAGTACTTC.

V and J are TRBV29-1 and TRBJ1-2; D uncertain. V dropped 2 bases and J dropped 4 bases, with 11 bases sitting between them. The germline gives CDR1 SQVTM, CDR2 ANQGSEA. The CDR3 is 13 residues long. The CDR3 sequence: CSVEWVEAYGYTF. The CDR3 DNA sequence: TGCAGCGTTGAATGGGTGGAAGCCTATGGCTACACCTTC.

The genes are TRBV7-9 and TRBJ2-1; 12 bases are a match to TRBD2. V dropped 8 bases and J dropped 9; count of bases not matched to a gene: 5. The CDR3 spans 13 residues. Germline loops: CDR1 SEHNR, CDR2 FQNEAQ (reference sequence). CDR3 amino acids: CASLLAGGSEQFF. CDR3 coding DNA: TGTGCCAGCCTGCTAGCGGGGGGGAGTGAGCAGTTCTTC. The whole variable domain, filled in from reference TRBV7-9 and TRBJ2-1, reads DTGVSQNPRHKITKRGQNVTFRCDPISEHNRLYWYRQTLGQGPEFLTYFQNEAQLEKSRLLSDRFSAERPKGSFSTLEIQRTEQGDSAMYLCASLLAGGSEQFFGPGTRLTVL.

V is TRBV5-8 and J is TRBJ2-7; unclear D gene. This CDR3 has 14 amino acids. The germline V gene has CDR1 SGHTS and CDR2 YDEGEE. The V end lost 5 bases, the J end lost 9 bases, and 21 bases lay between the germline ends. CDR3 sequence reads: CASRFPGVQSGQYF. The CDR3 nucleotides read TGTGCCAGCAGGTTTCCCGGAGTCCAATCGGGGCAGTACTTC.

The chain employs TRBV6-6 and TRBJ2-2; no definite D call. Per germline, CDR1 MNHNY and CDR2 SVGAGI (reference sequence). The CDR3 is made up of 14 amino acids. V was shortened by 7 bases and J by 7 bases, with 16 bases between the two germline ends. CDR3 nucleotides: TGTGCCAGCACCCTCGTAAGGGTCGACGGGGAGCTGTTTTTT. It codes for CASTLVRVDGELFF.

This chain connects TRBV6-5 to TRBJ1-1; D unresolved. V was pared by 0 bases and J by 3 bases, with 11 bases between. CDR1 and CDR2 from the germline V gene are MNHEY and SVGAGI. The CDR3 totals 15 residues. DNA for the CDR3: TGTGCCAGCAGTTACTCTGTGCCCAGCGACACTGAAGCTTTCTTT. Translation: CASSYSVPSDTEAFF.

The chain is built from TRBV29-1 and TRBJ2-3, with D uncertain. The V gene lost 4 bases and the J gene lost 2 bases, with 7 bases spanning the gap. This CDR3 region has 12 residues. Germline lookup yields CDR1 SQVTM and CDR2 ANQGSEA. The CDR3 region is CSVVDFTDTQYF. Here the CDR3 DNA reads TGCAGCGTTGTAGATTTCACAGATACGCAGTATTTT.

The chain joins TRBV7-6 to TRBJ2-1; 7 positions match TRBD2. The CDR3 sequence is 14 residues long. V was pared by 5 bases and J by 6 bases, with 7 bases of the junction left unmatched. The germline V gene has CDR1 SGHVS and CDR2 FNYEAQ. The CDR3 reads CASSRQTSLNEQFF. The CDR3 coding sequence is TGTGCCAGCAGCCGGCAGACTAGCCTCAATGAGCAGTTCTTC.

The genes are TRBV5-1 and TRBJ2-7; D is unclear. V gave up 4 bases and J gave up 0 bases, with 11 bases separating them. The germline gives CDR1 SGHRS, CDR2 YFSETQ. CDR3 length: 14 amino acids. The CDR3 protein is CASSVDFSSYEQYF. The DNA for the CDR3 is TGCGCCAGCAGCGTTGACTTTAGCTCCTACGAGCAGTACTTC.

The chain is built from TRBV30 and TRBJ2-1; 10 bases align to TRBD2. After removal of 4 bases from V and 3 bases from J, the junction contained 9 bases not matched to a gene. Germline V lookup: CDR1 GTSNPN, CDR2 SVGIG (reference sequence). The CDR3 is made up of 16 amino acids. DNA of the CDR3: TGTGCCTGGACCAGAGCGACTAGCGGGTTCTACAATGAGCAGTTCTTC. It translates to CAWTRATSGFYNEQFF. The full variable domain, in which reference TRBV30 and TRBJ2-1 provide the parts outside the CDR3, is SQTIHQWPATLVQPVGSPLSLECTVEGTSNPNLYWYRQAAGRGLQLLFYSVGIGQISSEVPQNLSASRPQDRQFILSSKKLLLSDSGFYLCAWTRATSGFYNEQFFGPGTRLTVL.

This chain uses TRBV2 with TRBJ1-5; no clear D gene. Germline V gives CDR1 SNHLY, CDR2 FYNNEI. This CDR3 comprises 15 residues. With 6 bases removed from V and 6 bases from J, the gap between germline ends came to 18 bases. The CDR3 reads CASSYTAPLGQPQHF. In DNA, the CDR3 is TGTGCCAGCAGCTACACAGCACCGTTGGGTCAGCCCCAGCATTTT.

This chain uses TRBV6-1 with TRBJ2-3; 7 bases match TRBD2. With V trimmed by 2 bases and J by 0 bases, 2 bases remained unmatched. The CDR3 covers 15 residues. The germline CDR1 and CDR2 sequences are MNHNS and SASEGT. The CDR3 loop reads CASSESGTSTDTQYF. CDR3 in DNA: TGTGCCAGCAGTGAAAGCGGGACTAGCACAGATACGCAGTATTTT.

This clone was seen only once. This chain links TRBV5-6 with TRBJ1-2; D gene unclear. Germline CDR1 reads SGHDT; CDR2 reads YYEEEE. V gave up 2 bases and J gave up 3 bases, with 5 bases separating them. This CDR3 region has 12 residues. The CDR3 loop is CASSLRDYGYTF. The CDR3 region has the DNA TGTGCCAGCAGCTTAAGAGACTATGGCTACACCTTC.